The T cell receptor beta chain described here comes from a study of blood T cells in healthy people across ages (dated by TCRdb to about 2015). Looking at the study overall: In model experiments, roughly one uniquely barcoded TCR beta cDNA molecule per two T cells was captured by template switching. To avoid experimental bias, donors of different ages were spread randomly across the sequencing lanes. To track age-related changes in TCR beta repertoire diversity, the study relied on deep sequencing normalized with unique cDNA molecular identifiers. Two additional independent replicas of 1 million unique cDNA reads from the same blood draw were analyzed for two donors (one aged 18 to 30 and one aged 80 or older). Four age groups were formed from the donors: young (average roughly 15 years), middle-aged (around 41), aged (around 68) and long-lived (approximately 78).

Systemically healthy Caucasian individuals from Russia, about 38 in total and aged roughly 6 to 100 years, were included as donors. Approximately 9.3 milliliters of peripheral blood were collected from each donor into EDTA-treated Vacutainer tubes. Ficoll-Paque density-gradient centrifugation was used to isolate PBMCs, with at least 7 million per sample. Trizol reagent was used to extract total RNA from the PBMCs, yielding at least 6 micrograms per sample. For every donor, an aliquot of PBMCs went through flow cytometry to measure the percentages of naive CD45RAhigh/CD27high T cells. The V and J ends are trimmed by 8 bases and 8 bases, leaving 13 bases between them. The germline V gene encodes CDR1 LNHDA and CDR2 SQIVND (reference sequence). The CDR3 runs 13 residues from the cysteine to the phenylalanine. Solely the CDR3 DNA is kept, with 39 bases framed from the first base. For this clonotype: The target of this receptor is not known. Base-call qualities are not available, and no considerably larger clone is one nucleotide away.

To prepare the library, 5' RACE was applied. The sequencer listed for this sample is Illumina HiSeq 2500. A second about 7 to 11 cycle PCR used a sample-barcoded 5' primer and a J-beta primer mix. Each TCR beta cDNA molecule received a unique molecular identifier from a template-switch 5' adaptor carrying 12 random nucleotides. Each sample yielded at least 2.5 million CDR3-containing paired-end reads. All of the RNA was converted into first-strand cDNA using the Mint cDNA synthesis kit, with a TRBC-specific oligonucleotide serving as the primer. Following uracil-DNA glycosylase treatment, a first 18-cycle PCR with universal primers M1SS and BC2_uni_R was performed on all cDNA. Per the source publication's procedure: Each sample was normalized by randomly selecting 1 million high-quality reads, each carrying a distinct molecular identifier. Instead of being binned into consensus sequences, reads with shared molecular identifiers were discarded. CDR3 identification, clonotype clustering and error correction used MiTCR with a Q25 quality threshold and the strictest error-elimination algorithm. A nonparametric unseen species model with Euler transformation was used to estimate lower-bound total TCR beta diversity. TCRdb trimmed the raw reads at Q25, called clones with MiXCR and kept productive beta chains. Entries that share a CDR3 protein sequence are merged under the most common genes and DNA. Here the V and J calls rest on TCRdb's processing, not on the authors' analysis. Present in this sample are 1.5 million to 2 million distinct CDR3 sequences, around 48% of which were seen just once. In total, the top ten clones hold around 2.1% of the sample.

Broad study findings and their caveats: As age increased, observed TCR beta diversity per million T cells dropped in a roughly linear way, and a significant reduction was already evident by age 40. Observed TCR beta diversity correlated strongly with the percentage of naive T cells measured by flow cytometry. Estimates of total diversity from one million sequenced T cells were regarded as lower bounds and underestimates. Since profiling was done on bulk unsorted PBMCs, naive and antigen-experienced compartments could not be conclusively compared. Because the CMV infection status of the donors was unknown, age-related changes in expanded clonotypes may potentially have been confounded. Compared with the aged group, the long-lived group had more naive CD4+ T cells, fewer expanded clones and increased TCR diversity, suggesting age selection.

The chain is assembled from TRBV19 and TRBJ1-6; the D gene is possibly TRBD1, with 5 bases matching. The source is a woman aged 40 to 50 in good health. Sequencing used blood. In nucleotide form, the sequence is TGTGCCAGTGGACGCCTCAGGGATTCACCCCTCCACTTT. Translated, it gives CASGRLRDSPLHF.